This T cell receptor (beta chain) was documented in a study of T cell repertoires in cytomegalovirus infection. The overall study: It was the public TCR beta signatures that indicated both CMV infection and matching HLA type. Findings of the study overall: Adding up the frequency of public TCR beta families identified people who carried CMV plus the relevant HLA.

A remark on this clonotype: Its specificity is not known.

A single record per CDR3 protein comes from TCRdb applying MiXCR to the reads. The sample gives 350,000 to 500,000 distinct CDR3 sequences, 31% of which show up once; roughly 15% is in the top ten. Sequencing used PBMCs. The TCR comes from a human donor in good health (CMV status not recorded). Some clones in this sample may be carry-over from other donors' samples.

This chain's CDR3 is CASSGQGAAPNQPQHF. Written as DNA, the CDR3 is TGTGCCAGCTCCGGACAGGGGGCCGCCCCTAATCAGCCCCAGCATTTT. The rearrangement joins TRBV18 to TRBJ1-5, with TRBD1 matching 11 bases. CDR3 size: 16 residues. J gave up 4 bases and V 6 bases, and 8 bases lay outside the gene matches. Germline V gene lookup returns CDR1 KGHSH and CDR2 LQKENI.